This TCR beta chain was retrieved from a study of regulatory T cells in long-lasting Graves disease. Overall study findings and caveats: Favored usage of TRBV28, TRBJ1-2 and TRBJ2-5 was recorded in persistent disease.

This clonotype was observed at least ten times. Its matching antigen is unknown. Combining iRepertoire HTBI primers with Arm-PCR of CDR3 regions, the authors built TCR beta libraries. TCRdb passed the multiplex PCR reads through MiXCR, listing each CDR3 protein once. This table has 550,000 to 700,000 distinct CDR3 sequences, approximately 16% appearing once. CDR3 length: 12 amino acids. Trimming removed 9 bases from V and 9 bases from J, with 15 bases in between. The time point: newly diagnosed GD, antithyroid drugs for less than 3 months. After RNA was extracted from PBMCs, the TCR library was made from it. These sequences were also reported in another study, on T cells in Graves' hyperthyroidism and ophthalmopathy. That work adds: Pregnant or lactating patients were excluded, as were those with uncontrolled infection or other autoimmune disease. The HTBI primer set was used in a first-round RT-PCR of the TCR CDR3.

The rearrangement links TRBV12-3 or TRBV12-4 to TRBJ2-1, with D unclear. This TCR came from a man in his late teens or twenties with Graves disease. Material: peripheral blood mononuclear cells (PBMCs), obtained at new diagnosis, from a patient treated with antithyroid drugs. CDR3 nucleotides: TGTGCCAGTTCCAAGTCTTCCAGTGAGCAGTTCTTC. Translating gives CASSKSSSEQFF.